The sequence of this T cell receptor beta chain was determined in a study of response to subunit inactivated influenza vaccine. The V end was cut by 0 bases, the J end by 9 bases, with 12 bases between. The CDR3 is 12 amino acids. Germline V lookup: CDR1 SQVTM, CDR2 ANQGSEA. Findings and caveats of the study: Only a handful of new T cells, the authors suggested, are recruited with each seasonal influenza vaccination.

TCRdb called the RT-PCR reads again in MiXCR, with one record for every CDR3 protein. The sample contains approximately 700,000 distinct CDR3 sequences, approximately 15% of which appear only once. As concerns this clonotype: What it binds is not known.

The genes are TRBV29-1 and TRBJ2-7; tentatively, D is TRBD1 (6 bases). Material: PBMCs from blood, obtained less than 13 days after vaccination. The TCR was taken from a man between 50 and 59 years old who received an inactivated influenza vaccine. The CDR3 here is CSVEDQGSRQYF. In DNA form, the CDR3 reads TGCAGCGTTGAAGATCAGGGGTCTCGGCAGTACTTC.